The clone carrying this T cell receptor beta chain has only one observation. Using genomic DNA as the template, TCR beta VDJ and CDR3 profiling was carried out. Via MiXCR, TCRdb re-called the reads, giving one row per CDR3 protein. The sample gives fewer than 85,000 distinct CDR3 sequences, around 70% of which show up once; 80% to 90% is in the top ten. This CDR3 contains 12 residues. Germline V gives CDR1 SNHLY, CDR2 FYNNEI. V gave up 11 bases and J gave up 1 base, with 9 bases separating them. These data come from a study of CD8+CD57+ T cells in acquired aplastic anemia. Patients picked for sequencing had shown CD8+CD57+ cell expansion detected by flow cytometry.

Material: sorted CD4+, CD8+, or CD8+CD57+ T cells (not recorded which) from PBMCs. The TCR comes from a human donor with aplastic anemia. The rearrangement uses TRBV2 and TRBJ1-3, with D hard to call. The CDR3 DNA reads TGTGCCCACGAAGGGTCTGGAAACACCATATATTTT. Protein product: CAHEGSGNTIYF.